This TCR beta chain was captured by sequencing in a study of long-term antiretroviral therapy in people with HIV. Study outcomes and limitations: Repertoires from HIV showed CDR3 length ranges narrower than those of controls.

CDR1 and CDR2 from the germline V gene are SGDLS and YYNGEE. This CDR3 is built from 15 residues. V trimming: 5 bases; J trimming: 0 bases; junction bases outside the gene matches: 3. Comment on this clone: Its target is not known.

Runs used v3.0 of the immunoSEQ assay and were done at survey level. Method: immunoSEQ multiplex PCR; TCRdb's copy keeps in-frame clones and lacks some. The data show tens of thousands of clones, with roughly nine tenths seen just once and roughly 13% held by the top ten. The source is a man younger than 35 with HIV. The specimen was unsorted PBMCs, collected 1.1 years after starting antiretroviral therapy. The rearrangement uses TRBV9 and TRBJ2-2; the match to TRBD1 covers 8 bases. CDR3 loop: CASSKQGANTGELFF. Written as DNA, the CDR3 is TGTGCCAGCAGTAAACAGGGGGCGAACACCGGGGAGCTGTTTTTT.